The 17 T cell receptor beta chains in this list originate from one sample, sequenced in a study of cytomegalovirus exposure and HLA in healthy donors. 60 Vbeta and 13 Jbeta primers were used in PCR. Sequencing used immunoSEQ multiplex PCR; TCRdb keeps in-frame clones, though not all of them. The sample consists of roughly 190,000 clones, 75% to 85% of them appearing once. Sequencing was done on a sample of PBMCs. The receptors stem from a woman younger than 30 in good health and CMV-seronegative.

The J gene is TRBJ1-2, the V gene TRBV29-1; no clear D. The CDR3 runs to 13 residues. Germline V gene lookup returns CDR1 SQVTM and CDR2 ANQGSEA. V was clipped by 3 bases and J by 2 bases, with 10 bases between them. In nucleotides, the CDR3 is TGCAGCGTTGATCCTGGGGAGAACTATGGCTACACCTTC. Translated, it gives CSVDPGENYGYTF. Drawing the rest from reference TRBV29-1 and TRBJ1-2, the complete variable domain is SAVISQKPSRDICQRGTSLTIQCQVDSQVTMMFWYRQQPGQSLTLIATANQGSEATYESGFVIDKFPISRPNLTFSTLTVSNMSPEDSSIYLCSVDPGENYGYTFGSGTRLTVV.

J is TRBJ2-7 and V is TRBV28, with a weak D call TRBD2 (5 bases). V was clipped by 6 bases and J by 0 bases, with 9 bases between them. This CDR3 region has 13 residues. Germline V lookup: CDR1 MDHEN, CDR2 SYDVKM. The chain's CDR3 is CASREGSSYEQYF. CDR3 DNA: TGTGCCAGCAGGGAAGGGAGCTCCTACGAGCAGTACTTC.

This CDR3 reads CASSHPVLAGYSYEQYF. For the CDR3, the DNA is TGTGCCAGCAGCCACCCAGTACTAGCGGGGTACTCCTACGAGCAGTACTTC. V is TRBV4-2 and J is TRBJ2-7; 10 bases align to TRBD2. Germline V gene sequence: CDR1 LGHNA, CDR2 YNFKEQ. CDR3 length: 17 residues. V shed 3 bases and J 0 bases; nucleotides not matched to a gene: 8.

This clone was found a few times. The chain is built from TRBV2 and TRBJ2-1; 8 bases agree with TRBD1. The germline V gene has CDR1 SNHLY and CDR2 FYNNEI. J was trimmed by 6 bases and V by 4 bases; bases with no gene match: 5. The CDR3 extends over 14 amino acids. CDR3 loop: CASSGTGLGNEQFF. In DNA form, the CDR3 reads TGTGCCAGCAGTGGGACAGGGTTAGGCAATGAGCAGTTCTTC.

The chain recombines TRBV10-3 with TRBJ2-7, with 12 bases matching TRBD1. The length of the CDR3 is 16 residues. The V gene end was trimmed by 10 bases and the J gene end by 5 bases; junction bases not matched to a gene: 15. Germline CDR1 reads ENHRY; CDR2 reads SYGVKD. CDR3 in DNA: TGTGCCACCAACCCCGGGACAGGGGGCGTCTTGGACGAGCAGTACTTC. As protein: CATNPGTGGVLDEQYF.

This chain joins TRBV5-1 and TRBJ2-3, with a tentative D call TRBD2 (5 bases). V was pared by 3 bases and J by 5 bases, with 19 bases between. CDR1 is SGHRS, CDR2 YFSETQ, per germline. The CDR3 spans 16 residues. CDR3 nucleotides: TGCGCCAGCAGCTCATCGTTCGGGGAAATTGTAGATACGCAGTATTTT. Protein: CASSSSFGEIVDTQYF.

This clone has only a few counts. This chain links TRBV27 with TRBJ2-5; the D is unclear. Per germline, CDR1 MNHEY and CDR2 SMNVEV (reference sequence). This CDR3 region has 15 residues. V gave up 4 bases and J gave up 5 bases, with 17 bases separating them. CDR3 residues: CASSSLPLTQETQYF. CDR3 DNA: TGTGCCAGCAGTTCCCTTCCCTTAACCCAGGAGACCCAGTACTTC.

This clone has a handful of counts. The chain recombines TRBV5-1 with TRBJ2-3; D might be TRBD2 (6 bases). Trimming shortened V by 4 bases and J by 3 bases, and 15 bases separated the two germline ends. The CDR3 consists of 15 residues. The V gene's germline CDR1 is SGHRS and CDR2 YFSETQ. The CDR3 bases are TGCGCCAGCAGCCCGATGGTGGGGGGTACAGATACGCAGTATTTT. Translated, it gives CASSPMVGGTDTQYF.

J is TRBJ2-2 and V is TRBV5-1; TRBD2 is a possible D gene (6 bases). The germline V and J ends were trimmed by 7 bases and 4 bases, with 14 bases remaining between them. Germline V lookup: CDR1 SGHRS, CDR2 YFSETQ. The CDR3 runs to 14 residues. CDR3 nucleotide sequence: TGCGCCAGCTCCCCGGGGGTTTCCACCGGGGAGCTGTTTTTT. Encoded protein: CASSPGVSTGELFF.

The genes are TRBV28 and TRBJ2-3; the D gene is possibly TRBD2 (6 bases). This CDR3 is built from 15 residues. Trimming shortened V by 3 bases and J by 0 bases, and 10 bases separated the two germline ends. Germline CDR1 MDHEN, CDR2 SYDVKM. CDR3 sequence: CASSFALASTDTQYF. CDR3 nucleotide sequence: TGTGCCAGCAGTTTTGCGCTAGCGAGCACAGATACGCAGTATTTT.

Worth noting for this clone: Other nucleotide sequences in the sample specify the same CDR3. V and J are TRBV6-5 and TRBJ2-5, with 8 positions matching TRBD2. Unmatched junction bases numbered 1, after V lost 2 bases and J lost 2 bases. Germline values: CDR1 MNHEY, CDR2 SVGAGI. This CDR3 comprises 14 residues. In DNA, the CDR3 is TGTGCCAGCAGTTACGGCGGGGGGCAAGAGACCCAGTACTTC. Translating it yields CASSYGGGQETQYF.

This clone showed up just once. The V and J genes are TRBV29-1 and TRBJ1-2, with D uncertain. Germline values: CDR1 SQVTM, CDR2 ANQGSEA. V dropped 3 bases and J dropped 7 bases, with 21 bases sitting between them. There are 15 residues in the CDR3. DNA for the CDR3: TGCAGCGTTGATCTACGGACTGAACATTATGGTGGCTACACCTTC. Protein sequence: CSVDLRTEHYGGYTF.

This clone appeared a single time. The chain combines TRBV2 with TRBJ1-1; D possibly corresponds to TRBD1 (5 bases). Trimming removed 8 bases from V and 5 bases from J, with 15 bases in between. CDR3 length: 13 amino acids. Germline-derived CDR1 and CDR2 are SNHLY and FYNNEI. CDR3 nucleotide sequence: TGTGCCAGCCAGCGGGGGGGGGAGACTGAAGCTTTCTTT. Translated: CASQRGGETEAFF.

This clone was detected only once. This chain uses TRBV5-6 with TRBJ2-1; TRBD2 matches 11 bases. The V gene's germline CDR1 is SGHDT and CDR2 YYEEEE. V was clipped by 4 bases and J by 8 bases; unmatched bases: 8. The CDR3 is made up of 15 amino acids. Here the CDR3 reads CASSISGGAFYEQFF. CDR3 DNA: TGTGCCAGCAGCATTAGCGGGGGGGCATTTTATGAGCAGTTCTTC. Full variable domain (outside the CDR3, taken from reference TRBV5-6 and TRBJ2-1): DAGVTQSPTHLIKTRGQQVTLRCSPKSGHDTVSWYQQALGQGPQFIFQYYEEEERQRGNFPDRFSGHQFPNYSSELNVNALLLGDSALYLCASSISGGAFYEQFFGPGTRLTVL.

The chain combines TRBV5-4 with TRBJ1-4; D is ambiguous. This CDR3 is built from 15 residues. The germline gives CDR1 SGHNT, CDR2 YYREEE (reference sequence). V shed 1 base and J shed 6 bases, with 13 bases lying between them. The CDR3 sequence: CASSLSGTGYEKLFF. In nucleotides, the CDR3 is TGTGCCAGCAGCTTGAGTGGAACCGGGTATGAAAAACTGTTTTTT.

The chain carries TRBV4-2 and TRBJ2-5; D is possibly TRBD2 (5 bases). Germline CDR1 LGHNA, CDR2 YNFKEQ. V was shortened by 1 base and J by 4 bases, with 7 bases between the two germline ends. The length of the CDR3 is 13 residues. The DNA for the CDR3 is TGTGCCAGCAGCCAAGCAAGCGGAGAGACCCAGTACTTC. It translates to CASSQASGETQYF.

CDR3 coding DNA: TGTGCCAGTAGTATGCAGGGGAGTGTCACTGAAGCTTTCTTT. Its protein product is CASSMQGSVTEAFF. The chain links TRBV19 to TRBJ1-1; D possibly corresponds to TRBD1 (6 bases). The V end was cut by 3 bases, the J end by 4 bases, with 12 bases between. CDR3 size: 14 residues. Germline values: CDR1 LNHDA, CDR2 SQIVND (reference sequence).